These 30 T cell receptor beta chains share one sample of origin, sequenced in a study of beta chain features in type 1 diabetes. Study-level results: Among all four CD4+ subsets, Type 1 diabetes patients had TCRB CDR3s that were moderately but significantly shorter.

Since all of the isolated RNA was reverse transcribed, expressed TCRB transcripts were what got sequenced. The table came from immunoSEQ multiplex PCR; TCRdb's copy has only in-frame clones and leaves some out. The sample lists more than 300,000 clones, roughly 8.8% occurring once. For these TCRs, the target antigens are not known. Sequencing was performed on central memory CD4+ T cells from blood. Source of these receptors: a man aged 25 to 45 with type 1 diabetes.

The table lists this clone with a few counts. CDR3 protein: CASSEAAVNLYGYTF. The CDR3 nucleotides read TGTGCCAGCAGTGAAGCGGCAGTGAACCTCTATGGCTACACCTTC. The chain carries TRBV6-1 and TRBJ1-2, with no clear D. This CDR3 is built from 15 residues. Trimming stripped 0 bases from V and 4 bases from J, with 12 bases between. Germline loops: CDR1 MNHNS, CDR2 SASEGT.

The genes are TRBV30 and TRBJ1-1; TRBD1 might be the D (5 bases). Trimming took 3 bases from V and 4 from J, leaving 21 bases between them. The CDR3 sequence is 16 residues long. Germline assignment: CDR1 GTSNPN and CDR2 SVGIG (reference sequence). CDR3 DNA: TGTGCCTGGAGCGGGACTGTGGGACCCCGGGGCACTGAAGCTTTCTTT. The encoded protein is CAWSGTVGPRGTEAFF.

This clone was picked up many times. The chain has TRBV18 and TRBJ2-7; D gene uncertain. Germline loops: CDR1 KGHSH, CDR2 LQKENI. The V gene lost 2 bases and the J gene lost 4 bases, with 12 bases spanning the gap. This CDR3 is built from 14 residues. CDR3 DNA: TGTGCCAGCTCACCAACGGCGCTAAGATACGAGCAGTACTTC. Protein: CASSPTALRYEQYF.

The chain has TRBV30 and TRBJ1-5; D is ambiguous. CDR3 length equals 12 residues. The V end lost 6 bases, the J end lost 3 bases, and 9 bases lay between the germline ends. The germline V gene encodes CDR1 GTSNPN and CDR2 SVGIG (reference sequence). The CDR3 loop reads CACHRPNQPQHF. The CDR3 coding sequence is TGTGCCTGTCATCGGCCCAATCAGCCCCAGCATTTT.

The V and J genes are TRBV18 and TRBJ1-6; D might be TRBD1 (6 bases). V was shortened by 6 bases and J by 5 bases, with 14 bases between the two germline ends. Germline assignment: CDR1 KGHSH and CDR2 LQKENI. This CDR3 region has 15 residues. This CDR3 reads CASSSSGVHNSPLHF. DNA for the CDR3: TGTGCCAGCTCCTCCTCAGGGGTCCATAATTCACCCCTCCACTTT. Supplemented by reference TRBV18 and TRBJ1-6, the full variable domain reads NAGVMQNPRHLVRRRGQEARLRCSPMKGHSHVYWYRQLPEEGLKFMVYLQKENIIDESGMPKERFSAEFPKEGPSILRIQQVVRGDSAAYFCASSSSGVHNSPLHFGNGTRLTVT.

A few counts support this clone. The chain employs TRBV18 and TRBJ2-7, with 7 bases fitting TRBD2. V was pared by 3 bases and J by 7 bases, with 15 bases of the junction left unmatched. This CDR3 spans 16 amino acids. Germline V gene lookup returns CDR1 KGHSH and CDR2 LQKENI. Here the CDR3 reads CASSPLPVRVAGEQYF. The CDR3 DNA reads as TGTGCCAGCTCACCGCTCCCGGTTAGGGTAGCGGGTGAGCAGTACTTC.

The V gene is TRBV2, the J gene TRBJ2-5, with 8 bases lining up with TRBD2. This CDR3 spans 15 amino acids. Trimming took 6 bases from V and 1 from J; bases not matched to a gene: 7. Per the germline V gene, CDR1 is SNHLY and CDR2 is FYNNEI. The CDR3 DNA sequence: TGTGCCAGCAGACCGATAGCGGGGACCCAAGAGACCCAGTACTTC. Translating it yields CASRPIAGTQETQYF.

This clone was found a few times. The chain recombines TRBV18 with TRBJ2-5; the match to TRBD1 covers 7 bases. In germline, CDR1 is KGHSH, CDR2 LQKENI. This CDR3 has 16 amino acids. Trimming removed 3 bases from V and 3 bases from J; junction bases left unmatched: 10. The DNA for the CDR3 is TGTGCCAGCTCACCTCAGGGGGTCGGCACAAAAGAGACCCAGTACTTC. Protein product: CASSPQGVGTKETQYF.

The V gene is TRBV2, the J gene TRBJ1-6, with unresolved D. This CDR3 has 15 residues. Germline assignment: CDR1 SNHLY and CDR2 FYNNEI. Trimming cost V 4 bases and J 5 bases, with 12 bases left between them. This CDR3 reads CASSVSRADNSPLHF. CDR3 DNA sequence: TGTGCCAGCAGTGTTTCCAGAGCTGATAATTCACCCCTCCACTTT.

This clone was seen a handful of times. The V and J genes are TRBV27 and TRBJ1-6, with D tentatively TRBD1 (5 bases). Trimming removed 5 bases from V and 5 bases from J, with 13 bases in between. This CDR3 region has 15 residues. Germline CDR1 and CDR2: MNHEY and SMNVEV (reference sequence). As DNA, the CDR3 is TGTGCCAGCAGTATAAGGTGGGGGGATAATTCACCCCTCCACTTT. It yields the protein CASSIRWGDNSPLHF.

The table lists this clone with a few counts. This rearrangement joins TRBV6-5 to TRBJ1-2; possibly TRBD1 for D (5 bases). From germline, CDR1 is MNHEY and CDR2 SVGAGI. The ends were cut back, 2 bases at V and 7 bases at J, with 14 bases in the middle. CDR3 size: 14 residues. CDR3 region: CASSYRQFTGGYTF. Written as DNA, the CDR3 is TGTGCCAGCAGTTACAGACAGTTTACGGGTGGCTACACCTTC.

This clone was counted a few times. The chain links TRBV5-4 to TRBJ2-5; possible D gene TRBD2, 6 bases. CDR1 SGHNT and CDR2 YYREEE come from the germline V gene (reference sequence). Trimming removed 1 base at V and 4 bases at J, with 8 bases between. The CDR3 loop spans 13 amino acids. The CDR3 region is CASSLWGGETQYF. The CDR3 DNA sequence: TGTGCCAGCAGCTTGTGGGGAGGAGAGACCCAGTACTTC.

The J gene is TRBJ2-3, the V gene TRBV14; D unclear. V was cut by 2 bases and J by 10 bases, with 10 bases left in between. The CDR3 spans 12 residues. Germline V lookup: CDR1 SGHDN, CDR2 FVKESK. CDR3 loop: CASSQNLVAQYF. CDR3 coding DNA: TGTGCCAGCAGCCAAAACCTAGTTGCGCAGTATTTT.

CDR3 in amino acids: CASSLRTGGGETQYF. The CDR3 nucleotides are TGCGCCAGCAGCCTTAGGACAGGGGGAGGAGAGACCCAGTACTTC. The V call is TRBV5-1, the J call TRBJ2-5; 10 bases map to TRBD1. Germline V gives CDR1 SGHRS, CDR2 YFSETQ. The junction had 7 bases not matched to a gene; V was cut back by 4 bases and J by 4 bases. The CDR3 contains 15 residues.

The CDR3 is CASSSPRLAGGSNEQFF. For the CDR3, the DNA is TGTGCCAGCAGCTCACCGAGACTAGCGGGGGGCAGCAATGAGCAGTTCTTC. The V gene is TRBV13, the J gene TRBJ2-1, with TRBD2 identical over 13 bases. Looked up from germline, CDR1 is PRHDT and CDR2 is FYEKMQ (reference sequence). The CDR3 is 17 amino acids. Trimming at V came to 4 bases and at J to 6 bases, leaving 9 bases not matched to a gene.

This chain uses TRBV6-5 with TRBJ2-5; 7 nucleotides agree with TRBD2. CDR3 length: 15 residues. Germline loops: CDR1 MNHEY, CDR2 SVGAGI. With 6 bases clipped from V and 2 bases from J, the junction kept 9 bases outside the gene matches. CDR3 residues: CASSQWGLSQETQYF. CDR3 DNA: TGTGCCAGCAGCCAATGGGGACTAAGTCAAGAGACCCAGTACTTC.

This clone turned up a few times. V usage is TRBV6-6 and J usage is TRBJ1-2; D might be TRBD1 (5 bases). The germline CDR1 and CDR2 sequences are MNHNY and SVGAGI (reference sequence). This CDR3 is 16 amino acids long. V was clipped by 2 bases and J by 6 bases, with 19 bases between them. For the CDR3, the DNA is TGTGCCAGCAGTTACGGGACCCGGCAGGTGGGAAATGGCTACACCTTC. It specifies CASSYGTRQVGNGYTF.

This clone has just a few counts. The rearrangement joins TRBV7-9 to TRBJ2-7; 8 bases match TRBD1. The ends lost 3 bases at V and 2 bases at J; junction bases unmatched: 3. This CDR3 has 14 residues. Germline V gene sequence: CDR1 SEHNR, CDR2 FQNEAQ (reference sequence). DNA of the CDR3: TGTGCCAGCAGCTTCGGACAGGGACCCTACGAGCAGTACTTC. Amino acids: CASSFGQGPYEQYF.

The chain combines TRBV2 with TRBJ1-1; D may be TRBD1 (5 bases). The CDR3 loop spans 13 amino acids. In germline, CDR1 is SNHLY, CDR2 FYNNEI. V lost 6 bases, J lost 1 base, and 9 bases lay in between. Here the CDR3 reads CASRRDRNTEAFF. CDR3 sequence (DNA): TGTGCCAGCAGGAGAGACAGGAACACTGAAGCTTTCTTT.

In its sample, this clone was seen a few times. V gene TRBV29-1 combines with J gene TRBJ2-7; no reliable D call. CDR1 and CDR2 (germline): SQVTM, ANQGSEA. This CDR3 has 13 residues. The germline V and J ends were trimmed by 8 bases and 5 bases, with 19 bases remaining between them. The CDR3 DNA sequence: TGCAGCTCTAGGGTGGGGATGGATGACGAGCAGTACTTC. This codes for CSSRVGMDDEQYF.

A few counts support this clone. The V call is TRBV7-9, the J call TRBJ2-1; tentatively, D is TRBD2 (6 bases). The V end lost 5 bases, the J end lost 7 bases, and 12 bases lay between the germline ends. The CDR3 is 13 residues long. Germline V gene sequence: CDR1 SEHNR, CDR2 FQNEAQ (reference sequence). The CDR3 region has the DNA TGTGCCAGCAGCCTTCTAGCGAGGAATGAGCAGTTCTTC. As protein: CASSLLARNEQFF.

This clone has more than one count but fewer than ten. The chain joins TRBV28 to TRBJ2-5; possibly TRBD1 or TRBD2 for D (6 bases each). V lost 5 bases to trimming and J lost 2 bases, with 12 bases between them. The germline V gene encodes CDR1 MDHEN and CDR2 SYDVKM. The CDR3 has 14 amino acids. The CDR3 DNA follows: TGTGCCAGCAGTCCCGGGGGCCCGCAAGAGACCCAGTACTTC. Translating it yields CASSPGGPQETQYF.

The rearrangement links TRBV5-6 to TRBJ1-2, with D uncertain. Deletions cut 0 bases from V and 2 bases from J, with 14 bases between. This CDR3 has 16 residues. The germline gives CDR1 SGHDT, CDR2 YYEEEE. The CDR3 sequence is CASSLELPVRNYGYTF. DNA of the CDR3: TGTGCCAGCAGCTTGGAGCTTCCAGTTAGGAACTATGGCTACACCTTC.

Only a few counts were recorded for this clone. The chain recombines TRBV29-1 with TRBJ1-2; TRBD1 matches at 7 bases. The CDR3 length is 14 residues. The ends lost 2 bases at V and 4 bases at J; junction bases unmatched: 7. CDR1 is SQVTM and CDR2 is ANQGSEA in the germline V gene. The CDR3 sequence: CSVEPTGTGYGYTF. The CDR3 coding sequence is TGCAGCGTTGAACCGACAGGGACGGGCTATGGCTACACCTTC.

The V gene is TRBV11-2, the J gene TRBJ2-1; D is undetermined. Per germline, CDR1 SGHAT and CDR2 FQNNGV. The CDR3 length is 13 residues. Trimming pared 0 bases from V and 7 bases from J, leaving 7 bases between. The DNA of the CDR3 is TGTGCCAGCAGCTTAGATCTGCCAAATGAGCAGTTCTTC. Its protein product is CASSLDLPNEQFF.

The chain recombines TRBV19 with TRBJ2-1; 7 nucleotides align to TRBD1. The CDR3 extends over 15 amino acids. The J segment lost 1 base and the V segment lost 3 bases, leaving 3 bases of the junction unmatched. Looked up from germline, CDR1 is LNHDA and CDR2 is SQIVND (reference sequence). CDR3 in DNA: TGTGCCAGTAGTATCGTGACAGGGTCCTACAATGAGCAGTTCTTC. It codes for CASSIVTGSYNEQFF.

The CDR3 reads CASSPGQRPYEQYF. The CDR3 region has the DNA TGCGCCAGCAGCCCGGGACAAAGACCCTACGAGCAGTACTTC. The chain combines TRBV5-1 with TRBJ2-7, with D perhaps matching TRBD1 (6 bases). V was trimmed by 4 bases and J by 2 bases, leaving 13 bases between them. There are 14 residues in the CDR3. Germline CDR1 reads SGHRS; CDR2 reads YFSETQ. The full variable domain, completed using reference TRBV5-1 and TRBJ2-7, is KAGVTQTPRYLIKTRGQQVTLSCSPISGHRSVSWYQQTPGQGLQFLFEYFSETQRNKGNFPGRFSGRQFSNSRSEMNVSTLELGDSALYLCASSPGQRPYEQYFGPGTRLTVT.

Worth noting for this clone: The same CDR3 is also encoded by other DNA sequences in this sample. The chain links TRBV5-1 to TRBJ2-5; 8 bases map to TRBD1. Germline V lookup: CDR1 SGHRS, CDR2 YFSETQ. This CDR3 contains 13 residues. After removal of 4 bases from V and 4 bases from J, the junction contained 3 bases not matched to a gene. As DNA, the CDR3 is TGCGCCAGCAGCCGTGGACAGGGAGAGACCCAGTACTTC. Its translation is CASSRGQGETQYF.

The chain recombines TRBV10-3 with TRBJ2-1, with 7 bases lining up with TRBD2. Germline V gene data show CDR1 as ENHRY and CDR2 as SYGVKD. The CDR3 runs 15 residues. V was clipped by 4 bases and J by 8 bases; unmatched bases: 11. In nucleotides, the CDR3 is TGTGCCATCAGTGCCGGGACTACCTTTGTCGATGAGCAGTTCTTC. Amino acid sequence: CAISAGTTFVDEQFF.

A few counts support this clone. Other DNA sequences in this specimen translate into the identical CDR3. This sequence joins TRBV5-4 and TRBJ2-1; 9 nucleotides match TRBD2. Trimming took 0 bases from V and 2 from J; bases not matched to a gene: 3. Germline V gene sequence: CDR1 SGHNT, CDR2 YYREEE (reference sequence). This CDR3 has 16 residues. CDR3: CASSLGGGATYNEQFF. CDR3 bases: TGTGCCAGCAGCTTGGGCGGGGGGGCAACCTACAATGAGCAGTTCTTC.